This passage covers 3 T cell receptor beta chains from one sample sequenced in a study of CD4 and CD8 cells across lung adenocarcinoma regions. One entry per CDR3 protein, called by TCRdb with MiXCR from the PCR reads. The table includes roughly 10,000 distinct CDR3 sequences, 51% detected once. Sequencing was carried out using CD4+ T cells from the margin of a lung tumor. The receptors shown here come from a male donor with lung adenocarcinoma. The CD4 and CD8 labels of this study may be unreliable.

For the CDR3, the DNA is TGTGCCAGCAGCTCCTTGTTAAGCACAGATACGCAGTATTTT. Translating gives CASSSLLSTDTQYF. The chain links TRBV7-2 to TRBJ2-3; no clear D gene. This CDR3 contains 14 residues. In germline, CDR1 is SGHTA, CDR2 FQGNSA. Trimming left V 4 bases short and J 0 bases short, with 8 bases between.

The V and J genes are TRBV27 and TRBJ2-3; D is ambiguous. The V and J ends lost 3 bases and 2 bases respectively, with 6 bases between them. CDR1 and CDR2 from the germline V gene are MNHEY and SMNVEV (reference sequence). This CDR3 is 13 amino acids long. DNA for the CDR3: TGTGCCAGCAGTTTCTTTATCACAGATACGCAGTATTTT. Translating gives CASSFFITDTQYF.

The chain employs TRBV10-2 and TRBJ2-3; D is unclear. The CDR3 is 11 amino acids. The germline V gene encodes CDR1 WSHSY and CDR2 SAAADI. CDR3 region: CGSSEQDTQYF. Here the CDR3 DNA reads TGCGGGAGCAGTGAGCAAGATACGCAGTATTTT.